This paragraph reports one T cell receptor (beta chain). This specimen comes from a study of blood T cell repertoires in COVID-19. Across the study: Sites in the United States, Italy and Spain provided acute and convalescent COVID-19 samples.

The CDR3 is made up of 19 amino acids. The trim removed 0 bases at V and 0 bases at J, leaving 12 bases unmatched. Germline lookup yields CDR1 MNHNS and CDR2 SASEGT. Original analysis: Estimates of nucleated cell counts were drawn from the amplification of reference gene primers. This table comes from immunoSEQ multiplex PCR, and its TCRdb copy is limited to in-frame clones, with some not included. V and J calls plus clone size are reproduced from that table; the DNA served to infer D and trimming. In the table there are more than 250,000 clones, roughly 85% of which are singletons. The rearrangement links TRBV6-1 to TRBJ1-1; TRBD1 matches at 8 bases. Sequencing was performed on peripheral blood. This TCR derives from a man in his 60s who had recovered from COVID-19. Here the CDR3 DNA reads TGTGCCAGCAGTGAAGCGCTGGGGACAGGACTGCCCTTGAACACTGAAGCTTTCTTT. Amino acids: CASSEALGTGLPLNTEAFF.